This T cell receptor beta chain was captured by sequencing in a study of blood T cell repertoires in COVID-19. Study-level information: Both acute and convalescent COVID-19 samples were obtained from the United States, Italy and Spain. In each case, the material was cDNA or gDNA derived from T cells, B-cell-depleted T cells, or PBMCs.

As originally analysed: Reference gene primers were amplified, and this amplification served to estimate nucleated cell counts. Clones were read by immunoSEQ multiplex PCR, and TCRdb kept only the in-frame ones, dropping some. From that table come the V and J calls and clone size; the DNA was used to work out D and trimming. Among some 220,000 clones listed, 65% to 90% were seen once. This receptor was taken from a man over 45 with active or convalescent COVID-19. Sequencing was performed on peripheral blood.

CDR3 bases: TGCGCCAGCAGTAGGGACAGGAAGCTGTTTTTT. As protein: CASSRDRKLFF. The rearrangement links TRBV10-2 to TRBJ2-2; 8 bases match TRBD1. The V gene's germline CDR1 is WSHSY and CDR2 SAAADI. The CDR3 consists of 11 residues. The V and J ends lost 5 bases and 12 bases, in that order; junction bases with no gene match: 2.